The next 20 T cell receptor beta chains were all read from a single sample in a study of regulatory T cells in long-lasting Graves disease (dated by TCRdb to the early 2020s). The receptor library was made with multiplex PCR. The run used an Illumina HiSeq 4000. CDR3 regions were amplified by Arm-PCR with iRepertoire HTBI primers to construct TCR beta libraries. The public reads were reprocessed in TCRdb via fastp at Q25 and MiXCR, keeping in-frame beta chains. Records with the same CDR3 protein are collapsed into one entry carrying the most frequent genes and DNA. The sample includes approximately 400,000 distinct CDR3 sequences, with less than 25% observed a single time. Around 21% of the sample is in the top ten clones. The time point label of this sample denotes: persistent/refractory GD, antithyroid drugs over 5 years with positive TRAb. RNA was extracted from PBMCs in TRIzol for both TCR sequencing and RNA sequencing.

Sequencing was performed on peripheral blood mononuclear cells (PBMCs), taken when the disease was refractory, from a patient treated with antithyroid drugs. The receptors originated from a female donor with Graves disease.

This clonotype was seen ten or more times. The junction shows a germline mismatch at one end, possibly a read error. The CDR3 DNA reads as TGTGCTGTTAGGGACGCTCAAGGGACCCAGTACTTC. Translating gives CAVRDAQGTQYF. V usage is TRBV2 and J usage is TRBJ2-5; D may match TRBD1 or TRBD2 (5 bases each). Germline assignment: CDR1 SNHLY and CDR2 FYNNEI. This CDR3 is 12 amino acids long.

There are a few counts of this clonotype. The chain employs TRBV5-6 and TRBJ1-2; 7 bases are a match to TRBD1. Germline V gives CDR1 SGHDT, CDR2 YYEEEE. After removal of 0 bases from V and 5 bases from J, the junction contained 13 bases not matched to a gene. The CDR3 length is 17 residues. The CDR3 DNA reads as TGTGCCAGCAGCTTGGCAAGAGTGGAGTCGGGACAGTATGGCTACACCTTC. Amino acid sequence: CASSLARVESGQYGYTF.

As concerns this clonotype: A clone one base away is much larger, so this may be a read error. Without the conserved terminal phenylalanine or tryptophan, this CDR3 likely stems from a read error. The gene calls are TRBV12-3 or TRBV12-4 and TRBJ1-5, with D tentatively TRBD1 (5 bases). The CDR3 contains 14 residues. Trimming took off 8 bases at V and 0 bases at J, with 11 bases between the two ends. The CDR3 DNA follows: TGTGCCAGCTCGGGGCGCGATAGCAATCAGCCCCAGCATTCT. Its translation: CASSGRDSNQPQHS.

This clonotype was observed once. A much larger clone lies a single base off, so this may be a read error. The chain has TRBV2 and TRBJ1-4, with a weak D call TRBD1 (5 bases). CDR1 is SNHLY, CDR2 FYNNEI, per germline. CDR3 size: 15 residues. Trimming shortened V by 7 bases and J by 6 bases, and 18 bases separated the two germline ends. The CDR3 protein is CASNLSQGGDEKLFF. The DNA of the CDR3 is TGTGCCAGCAACCTGAGTCAAGGAGGGGATGAAAAACTGTTTTTT. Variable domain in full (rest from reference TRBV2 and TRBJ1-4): EPEVTQTPSHQVTQMGQEVILRCVPISNHLYFYWYRQILGQKVEFLVSFYNNEISEKSEIFDDQFSVERPDGSNFTLKIRSTKLEDSAMYFCASNLSQGGDEKLFFGSGTQLSVL.

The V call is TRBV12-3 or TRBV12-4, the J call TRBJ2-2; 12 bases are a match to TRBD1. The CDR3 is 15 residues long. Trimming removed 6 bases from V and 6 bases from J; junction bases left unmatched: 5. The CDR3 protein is CASSPGQGAAGELFF. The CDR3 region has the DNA TGTGCCAGCAGCCCGGGACAGGGGGCCGCCGGGGAGCTGTTTTTT.

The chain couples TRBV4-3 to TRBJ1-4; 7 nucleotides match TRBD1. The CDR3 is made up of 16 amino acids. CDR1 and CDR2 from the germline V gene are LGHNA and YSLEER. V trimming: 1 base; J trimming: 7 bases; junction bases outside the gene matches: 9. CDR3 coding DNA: TGCGCCAGCAGCCAAGGAGTCGGACAGGCAGGTGAAAAACTGTTTTTT. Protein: CASSQGVGQAGEKLFF.

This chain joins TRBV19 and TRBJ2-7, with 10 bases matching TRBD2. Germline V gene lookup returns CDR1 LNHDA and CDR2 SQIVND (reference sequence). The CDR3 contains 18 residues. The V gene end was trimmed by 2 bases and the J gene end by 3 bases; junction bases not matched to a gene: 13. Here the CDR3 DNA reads TGTGCCAGTAGTATATCAGCTAGCGGGAGATTATCGGGCTACGAGCAGTACTTC. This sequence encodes CASSISASGRLSGYEQYF.

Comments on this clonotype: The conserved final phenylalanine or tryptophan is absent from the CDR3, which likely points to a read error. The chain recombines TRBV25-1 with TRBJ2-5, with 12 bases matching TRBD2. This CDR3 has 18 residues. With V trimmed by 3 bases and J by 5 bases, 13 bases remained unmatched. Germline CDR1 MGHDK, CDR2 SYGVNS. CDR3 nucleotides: TGTGCCAGCAGTGATCGGCGACTAGCGGGAGAGGTCTTGGAGACCCAGTACTCC. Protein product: CASSDRRLAGEVLETQYS.

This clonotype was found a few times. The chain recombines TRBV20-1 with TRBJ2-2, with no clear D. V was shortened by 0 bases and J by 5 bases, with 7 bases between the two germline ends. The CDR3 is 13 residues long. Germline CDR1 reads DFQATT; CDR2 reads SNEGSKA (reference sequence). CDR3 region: CSARDPTTGELFF. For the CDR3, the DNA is TGCAGTGCTAGAGATCCGACAACCGGGGAGCTGTTTTTT.

CDR3 loop: CASSGSLHTGELFF. The CDR3 DNA is TGTGCCAGCAGCGGGAGCCTTCACACCGGGGAGCTGTTTTTT. The V and J genes are TRBV11-2 and TRBJ2-2, with D tentatively TRBD2 (5 bases). The CDR3 contains 14 residues. Germline CDR1 and CDR2: SGHAT and FQNNGV. V was shortened by 5 bases and J by 3 bases, with 10 bases between the two germline ends.

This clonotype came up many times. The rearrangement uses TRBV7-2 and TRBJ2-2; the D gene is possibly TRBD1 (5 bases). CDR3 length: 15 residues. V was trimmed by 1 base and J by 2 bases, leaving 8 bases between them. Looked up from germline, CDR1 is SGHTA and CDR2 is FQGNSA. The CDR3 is CASSLVQDNTGELFF. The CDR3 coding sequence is TGTGCCAGCAGCTTAGTACAGGACAACACCGGGGAGCTGTTTTTT.

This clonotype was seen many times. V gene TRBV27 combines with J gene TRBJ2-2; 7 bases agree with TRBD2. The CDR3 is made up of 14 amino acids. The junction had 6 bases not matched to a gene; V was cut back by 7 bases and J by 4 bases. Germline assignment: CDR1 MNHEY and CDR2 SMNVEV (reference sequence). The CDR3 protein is CASTTGGATGELFF. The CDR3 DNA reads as TGTGCCAGCACCACGGGGGGTGCCACCGGGGAGCTGTTTTTT.

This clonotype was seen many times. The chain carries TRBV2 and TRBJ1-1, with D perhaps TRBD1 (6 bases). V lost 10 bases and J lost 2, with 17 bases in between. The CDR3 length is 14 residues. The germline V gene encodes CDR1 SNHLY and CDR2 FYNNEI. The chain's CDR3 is CATISGTHNTEAFF. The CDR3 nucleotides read TGTGCCACCATATCTGGGACACACAACACTGAAGCTTTCTTT.

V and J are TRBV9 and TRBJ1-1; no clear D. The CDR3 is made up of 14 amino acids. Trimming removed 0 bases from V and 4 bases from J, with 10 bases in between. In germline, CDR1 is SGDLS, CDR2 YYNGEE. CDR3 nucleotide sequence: TGTGCCAGCAGCGTAGGACACTTCGGCACTGAAGCTTTCTTT. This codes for CASSVGHFGTEAFF.

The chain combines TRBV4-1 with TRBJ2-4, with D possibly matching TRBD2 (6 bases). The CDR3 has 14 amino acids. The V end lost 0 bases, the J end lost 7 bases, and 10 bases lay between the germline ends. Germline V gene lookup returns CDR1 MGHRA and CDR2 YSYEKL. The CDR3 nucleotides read TGCGCCAGCAGCCAAGAGGGGGACTGGAACATTCAGTACTTC. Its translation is CASSQEGDWNIQYF.

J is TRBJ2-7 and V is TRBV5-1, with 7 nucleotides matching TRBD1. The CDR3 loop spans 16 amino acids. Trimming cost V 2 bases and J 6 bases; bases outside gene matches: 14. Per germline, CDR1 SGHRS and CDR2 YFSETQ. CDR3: CASSFVTGVTGAEQYF. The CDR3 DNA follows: TGCGCCAGCAGCTTCGTTACAGGGGTTACCGGAGCCGAGCAGTACTTC.

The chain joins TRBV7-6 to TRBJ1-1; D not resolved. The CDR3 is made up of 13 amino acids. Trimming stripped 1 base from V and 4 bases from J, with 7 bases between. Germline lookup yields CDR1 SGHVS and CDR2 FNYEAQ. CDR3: CASSLDFGTEAFF. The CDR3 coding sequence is TGTGCCAGCAGCTTAGACTTCGGCACTGAAGCTTTCTTT.

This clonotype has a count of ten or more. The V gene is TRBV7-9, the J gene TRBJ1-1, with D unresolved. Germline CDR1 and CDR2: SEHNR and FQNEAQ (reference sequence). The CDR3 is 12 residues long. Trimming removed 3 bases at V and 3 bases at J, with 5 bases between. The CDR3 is CASSLGYTEAFF. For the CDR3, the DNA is TGTGCCAGCAGCTTGGGTTACACTGAAGCTTTCTTT.

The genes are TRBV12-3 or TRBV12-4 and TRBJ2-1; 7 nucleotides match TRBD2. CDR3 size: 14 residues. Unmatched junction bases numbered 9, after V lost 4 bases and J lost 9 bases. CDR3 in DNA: TGTGCCAGCAGTTCAGCGGGGTCCATAGGTGAGCAGTTCTTC. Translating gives CASSSAGSIGEQFF.

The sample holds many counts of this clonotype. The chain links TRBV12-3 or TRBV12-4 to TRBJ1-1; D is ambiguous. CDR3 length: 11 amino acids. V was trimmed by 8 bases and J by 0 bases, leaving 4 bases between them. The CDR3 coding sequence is TGTGCCAGCGGAATGAACACTGAAGCTTTCTTT. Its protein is CASGMNTEAFF.